Sequencing of this TCR beta chain was carried out in a study of T cells in Graves' hyperthyroidism and ophthalmopathy. Study details: Peripheral blood was obtained at initial diagnosis, preceding any treatment.

The CDR3 covers 17 residues. Trimming left V 1 base short and J 2 bases short, with 14 bases between. The germline gives CDR1 LNHNV, CDR2 YYDKDF (reference sequence). This clonotype was counted at least ten times. The antigen is not known. Study-level results: In validation, the model predicted ophthalmopathy. These predictions came a median about 6 months before onset.

RNA transcripts served as the template for amplifying TCR beta CDR3 regions. Researchers ran a first-round RT-PCR on the TCR CDR3 using the HTBI primer set. TCRdb processed the multiplex PCR reads anew with MiXCR; each CDR3 protein has one entry. The top ten hold under 30% of the sample, which has about 400,000 distinct CDR3 sequences, around an eighth seen once. This sequence was found in a man aged 50 to 60 with Graves' ophthalmopathy. The chain combines TRBV15 with TRBJ2-2, with a tentative D call TRBD1 (5 bases). Sequencing was performed on blood. CDR3 amino acids: CATSRVFDSDNTGELFF. As DNA, the CDR3 is TGTGCCACCAGCAGAGTTTTCGACAGTGATAACACCGGGGAGCTGTTTTTT.